The source of this T cell receptor (beta chain) is a study of blood T cell repertoires in COVID-19. The CDR3 is 14 residues long. The V segment lost 2 bases and the J segment 8 bases; nucleotides outside the gene matches: 5. CDR1 and CDR2 from the germline V gene are LGHDT and YNNKEL (reference sequence). The protocol was immunoSEQ multiplex PCR, while the TCRdb copy is restricted to in-frame clones and leaves out a portion. The profile covers some 9,800 clones, with about 90% appearing a single time and almost 9.5% taken by the ten largest. Specimen: peripheral blood. The V and J genes are TRBV3-1 (or the pseudogene TRBV3-2) and TRBJ1-4; 7 bases are a match to TRBD1. This receptor was identified in a man aged 55 to 70 with acute or convalescent COVID-19. CDR3 sequence reads: CASSQTGTDEKLFF. CDR3 coding DNA: TGTGCCAGCAGCCAAACCGGGACAGACGAAAAACTGTTTTTT.